One sample yielded the 32 T cell receptor beta chains listed below, sequenced in a study of blood T cell repertoires in COVID-19. The data were produced by immunoSEQ multiplex PCR, yet TCRdb's version contains in-frame clones alone and is incomplete. In the table there are about 220,000 clones, about 84% of which are singletons. The sequencing sample was made of peripheral blood. These receptors originate from a human donor in a cohort sampled during active COVID-19.

This clone was counted a single time. The chain uses TRBV4-1 and TRBJ2-5; TRBD2 agrees at 11 bases. Germline V gene data show CDR1 as MGHRA and CDR2 as YSYEKL. The CDR3 extends over 15 amino acids. Losses at the gene ends were 2 bases for V and 10 bases for J; bases not matched to a gene: 9. The DNA of the CDR3 is TGCGCCAGCAGCCAAACGACTAGCGGGGCTGGTAACCAGTACTTC. Encoded protein: CASSQTTSGAGNQYF.

This clone was detected ten times or more. The CDR3 spells CASSTGQQYQPQHF. CDR3 DNA sequence: TGTGCCAGTAGCACGGGACAGCAGTATCAGCCCCAGCATTTT. This chain uses TRBV19 with TRBJ1-5, with 7 bases that match TRBD1. The CDR3 contains 14 residues. Trimming cost V 6 bases and J 5 bases; bases outside gene matches: 7. Germline V gene lookup returns CDR1 LNHDA and CDR2 SQIVND (reference sequence).

V gene TRBV12-3 or TRBV12-4 combines with J gene TRBJ2-5; no firm D call. This CDR3 is 13 amino acids long. Trimming cost V 6 bases and J 5 bases, with 13 bases left between them. CDR3 sequence: CASSLGSGETQYF. CDR3 sequence (DNA): TGTGCCAGCAGCTTGGGTTCCGGGGAGACCCAGTACTTC.

The V and J genes are TRBV6-5 and TRBJ2-5, with a possible D match to TRBD1 (6 bases). The V end lost 4 bases, the J end lost 2 bases, and 11 bases lay between the germline ends. Germline CDR1 and CDR2: MNHEY and SVGAGI. CDR3 length: 14 residues. The CDR3 sequence: CASSLWTDQETQYF. The DNA for the CDR3 is TGTGCCAGCAGTTTATGGACAGATCAAGAGACCCAGTACTTC.

This clone was observed once. The chain is built from TRBV7-3 and TRBJ1-5; possible D gene TRBD1, 6 bases. The germline V gene encodes CDR1 SGHTA and CDR2 FQGTGA. With 1 base removed from V and 2 bases from J, the gap between germline ends came to 9 bases. The CDR3 loop spans 15 amino acids. The CDR3 nucleotides are TGTGCCAGCAGCTTAAAAGGGGGTGGCAATCAGCCCCAGCATTTT. Encoded protein: CASSLKGGGNQPQHF.

The chain combines TRBV5-1 with TRBJ2-1, with D possibly TRBD2 on 6 matching bases. Germline CDR1 and CDR2: SGHRS and YFSETQ. The length of the CDR3 is 13 residues. Between the trimmed V and J ends, which lost 0 bases and 15 bases, there was a span of 16 bases. CDR3 in amino acids: CASSLGSYWEAFF. In nucleotides, the CDR3 is TGCGCCAGCAGCTTGGGGAGCTATTGGGAGGCGTTCTTC.

The chain employs TRBV19 and TRBJ1-2, with D possibly being TRBD1 (6 bases). Germline lookup yields CDR1 LNHDA and CDR2 SQIVND (reference sequence). V shed 3 bases and J shed 4 bases, with 12 bases lying between them. The CDR3 extends over 14 amino acids. This chain's CDR3 is CASSISGAGYGYTF. The CDR3 region has the DNA TGTGCCAGTAGTATCTCAGGGGCAGGCTATGGCTACACCTTC.

The V gene is TRBV9, the J gene TRBJ1-3; tentative D call: TRBD1 (6 bases). Germline-derived CDR1 and CDR2 are SGDLS and YYNGEE. Between the trimmed V and J ends, which lost 0 bases and 3 bases, there was a span of 13 bases. CDR3 length: 16 amino acids. CDR3: CASSVAERGGGNTIYF. The CDR3 DNA follows: TGTGCCAGCAGCGTAGCTGAAAGGGGGGGTGGAAACACCATATATTTT. Full variable domain (rest looked up from reference TRBV9 and TRBJ1-3): DSGVTQTPKHLITATGQRVTLRCSPRSGDLSVYWYQQSLDQGLQFLIQYYNGEERAKGNILERFSAQQFPDLHSELNLSSLELGDSALYFCASSVAERGGGNTIYFGEGSWLTVV.

The gene calls are TRBV27 and TRBJ1-2; a weak D match, TRBD1 (6 bases). Germline V gene data show CDR1 as MNHEY and CDR2 as SMNVEV (reference sequence). Between the trimmed V and J ends, which lost 2 bases and 5 bases, there was a span of 9 bases. The CDR3 contains 13 residues. CDR3 sequence reads: CASSLRGGYGYTF. The CDR3 DNA is TGTGCCAGCAGTTTAAGGGGGGGTTATGGCTACACCTTC.

The J gene is TRBJ1-2, the V gene TRBV28; TRBD1 agrees at 10 bases. V shed 6 bases, J shed 2 bases, and the junction held 6 bases outside the gene matches. The CDR3 length is 15 residues. The germline CDR1 and CDR2 sequences are MDHEN and SYDVKM. CDR3 DNA: TGTGCCAGCAGACCTACGACAGGGGGCAACTATGGCTACACCTTC. It is translated as CASRPTTGGNYGYTF.

V is TRBV6-4 and J is TRBJ1-1, with a tentative D call TRBD1 (5 bases). The germline V and J ends were trimmed by 5 bases and 6 bases, with 13 bases remaining between them. Looked up from germline, CDR1 is MRHNA and CDR2 is SNTAGT. This CDR3 contains 13 residues. As DNA, the CDR3 is TGTGCCAGCAGTCCGGGGGAGAAGGCTGAAGCTTTCTTT. Translated, it gives CASSPGEKAEAFF.

This rearrangement joins TRBV5-5 to TRBJ2-5; D ambiguous. From germline, CDR1 is SGHKS and CDR2 YYEKEE (reference sequence). The CDR3 loop spans 13 amino acids. Trimming cost V 2 bases and J 0 bases, with 5 bases left between them. This chain's CDR3 is CASSFGDQETQYF. CDR3 nucleotides: TGTGCCAGCAGCTTCGGTGACCAAGAGACCCAGTACTTC. Based on the CDR3 plus reference TRBV5-5 and TRBJ2-5, the full variable domain is DAGVTQSPTHLIKTRGQQVTLRCSPISGHKSVSWYQQVLGQGPQFIFQYYEKEERGRGNFPDRFSARQFPNYSSELNVNALLLGDSALYLCASSFGDQETQYFGPGTRLLVL.

The chain has TRBV4-1 and TRBJ1-2; D is possibly TRBD1 (5 bases). CDR3 length: 14 residues. Trimming pared 0 bases from V and 8 bases from J, leaving 13 bases between. CDR1 MGHRA and CDR2 YSYEKL come from the germline V gene. The CDR3 nucleotides read TGCGCCAGCAGCCAAGATCGCCAGGGTTGGGGCTACACCTTC. Translated, it gives CASSQDRQGWGYTF.

V gene TRBV25-1 combines with J gene TRBJ2-7; a possible D gene is TRBD1 (6 bases). The CDR3 spans 13 residues. Trimming stripped 6 bases from V and 4 bases from J, with 13 bases between. Looked up from germline, CDR1 is MGHDK and CDR2 is SYGVNS. CDR3 nucleotide sequence: TGTGCCAGCAGGGGGGCCGACCGATACGAGCAGTACTTC. This encodes CASRGADRYEQYF.

In DNA form, the CDR3 reads TGTGCCAGCAGTAATTCGGACAGGGGTTACGAGCAGTACTTC. It is translated as CASSNSDRGYEQYF. The chain employs TRBV6-2 or TRBV6-3 and TRBJ2-7; 9 positions agree with TRBD1. The CDR3 consists of 14 residues. From germline, CDR1 is MNHEY and CDR2 SVGEGT. V gave up 5 bases and J gave up 4 bases; unmatched junction bases: 6.

The J gene is TRBJ2-7, the V gene TRBV5-1; 7 nucleotides line up with TRBD1. The trim removed 7 bases at V and 2 bases at J, leaving 9 bases unmatched. CDR1 and CDR2 (germline): SGHRS, YFSETQ. The CDR3 is 14 amino acids. The CDR3 loop reads CASSKNRGAYEQYF. CDR3 in DNA: TGCGCCAGCTCAAAGAACAGGGGAGCCTACGAGCAGTACTTC. Full variable domain (missing parts from reference TRBV5-1 and TRBJ2-7): KAGVTQTPRYLIKTRGQQVTLSCSPISGHRSVSWYQQTPGQGLQFLFEYFSETQRNKGNFPGRFSGRQFSNSRSEMNVSTLELGDSALYLCASSKNRGAYEQYFGPGTRLTVT.

The CDR3 here is CASGFEAGQRETQYF. The CDR3 nucleotides read TGTGCCAGCGGGTTTGAAGCGGGTCAGAGGGAGACCCAGTACTTC. The chain carries TRBV28 and TRBJ2-5, with D perhaps TRBD2 (6 bases). Trimming cost V 8 bases and J 5 bases, with 21 bases left between them. The CDR3 consists of 15 residues. Germline lookup yields CDR1 MDHEN and CDR2 SYDVKM. Supplemented by reference TRBV28 and TRBJ2-5, the full variable domain reads DVKVTQSSRYLVKRTGEKVFLECVQDMDHENMFWYRQDPGLGLRLIYFSYDVKMKEKGDIPEGYSVSREKKERFSLILESASTNQTSMYLCASGFEAGQRETQYFGPGTRLLVL.

The gene calls are TRBV5-4 and TRBJ1-1; 8 bases map to TRBD1. V gave up 1 base and J gave up 4 bases; unmatched junction bases: 0. CDR1 is SGHNT and CDR2 is YYREEE in the germline V gene (reference sequence). The CDR3 contains 13 residues. The CDR3 sequence: CASSLQGATEAFF. CDR3 in DNA: TGTGCCAGCAGCTTGCAGGGGGCCACTGAAGCTTTCTTT.

The V gene is TRBV12-3 or TRBV12-4, the J gene TRBJ2-3; TRBD2 agrees at 7 bases. V lost 11 bases to trimming and J lost 1 base; unmatched junction nucleotides: 6. This CDR3 is built from 13 residues. The chain's CDR3 is CALGGERTDTQYF. For the CDR3, the DNA is TGTGCCCTTGGGGGGGAGCGCACAGATACGCAGTATTTT.

The table lists this clone with a few counts. The genes are TRBV5-6 and TRBJ2-1; 13 bases are a match to TRBD2. CDR1 and CDR2 (germline): SGHDT, YYEEEE. This CDR3 region has 17 residues. The V and J ends lost 3 bases and 7 bases, in that order; junction bases with no gene match: 10. CDR3 sequence: CASSSRKLAGGDNEQFF. In DNA, the CDR3 is TGTGCCAGCAGCTCCCGAAAACTAGCGGGAGGGGATAATGAGCAGTTCTTC.

In this sample, this clone turned up once. The chain joins TRBV7-8 to TRBJ2-2; tentatively, D is TRBD2 (7 bases). Germline CDR1 reads SGHVS; CDR2 reads FQNEAQ. V shed 1 base and J shed 6 bases, with 21 bases lying between them. This CDR3 region has 18 residues. This chain's CDR3 is CASSLGIRGGADPGELFF. DNA of the CDR3: TGTGCCAGCAGCTTAGGAATACGTGGGGGGGCTGACCCCGGGGAGCTGTTTTTT.

The rearrangement joins TRBV28 to TRBJ2-7; D gene ambiguous. Deletions cut 3 bases from V and 3 bases from J, with 6 bases between. The CDR3 contains 12 residues. CDR1 and CDR2 from the germline V gene are MDHEN and SYDVKM. The CDR3 DNA is TGTGCCAGCAGTTTCGGAGACTACGAGCAGTACTTC. This encodes CASSFGDYEQYF. Supplemented by reference TRBV28 and TRBJ2-7, the full variable domain reads DVKVTQSSRYLVKRTGEKVFLECVQDMDHENMFWYRQDPGLGLRLIYFSYDVKMKEKGDIPEGYSVSREKKERFSLILESASTNQTSMYLCASSFGDYEQYFGPGTRLTVT.

The rearrangement joins TRBV2 to TRBJ2-1; D gene uncertain. The V and J ends lost 2 bases and 0 bases respectively, with 11 bases between them. This CDR3 region has 16 residues. Germline assignment: CDR1 SNHLY and CDR2 FYNNEI. The CDR3, as DNA: TGTGCCAGCAGTGAAATATTACAGAACTCCTACAATGAGCAGTTCTTC. Amino acids: CASSEILQNSYNEQFF.

This chain joins TRBV5-4 and TRBJ2-7; 7 nucleotides agree with TRBD2. This CDR3 is 15 amino acids long. V dropped 4 bases and J dropped 3; count of bases not matched to a gene: 10. CDR1 is SGHNT, CDR2 YYREEE, per germline (reference sequence). The DNA of the CDR3 is TGTGCCAGCAGCCCGCCCCTAGCGGAGAGCTACGAGCAGTACTTC. It is translated as CASSPPLAESYEQYF.

V is TRBV7-2 and J is TRBJ2-1; TRBD2 matches at 14 bases. This CDR3 has 16 residues. Germline CDR1 SGHTA, CDR2 FQGNSA. The V and J ends lost 4 bases and 8 bases, in that order; junction bases with no gene match: 7. CDR3 amino acids: CASSSSTSGRVDEQFF. The CDR3 DNA follows: TGTGCCAGCAGCTCGTCGACTAGCGGGAGGGTCGATGAGCAGTTCTTC.

This chain links TRBV5-4 with TRBJ2-3; a weak D match, TRBD1 (6 bases). The germline V gene encodes CDR1 SGHNT and CDR2 YYREEE (reference sequence). The CDR3 sequence is 17 residues long. V was cut by 2 bases and J by 1 base, with 17 bases left in between. CDR3 in DNA: TGTGCCAGCAGCTTCCCGGCGACAGGACTTGGCACAGATACGCAGTATTTT. This translates into CASSFPATGLGTDTQYF.

V is TRBV4-1 and J is TRBJ2-7, with D maybe TRBD1 (6 bases). The germline gives CDR1 MGHRA, CDR2 YSYEKL. V lost 4 bases and J lost 4, with 14 bases in between. This CDR3 has 14 residues. CDR3 in amino acids: CASSLTGQIYEQYF. CDR3 DNA sequence: TGCGCCAGCAGCCTAACAGGACAGATATACGAGCAGTACTTC.

This chain joins TRBV28 and TRBJ1-2; no clear D gene. CDR1 is MDHEN, CDR2 SYDVKM, per germline. The CDR3 has 11 residues. V lost 8 bases, J lost 8 bases, and 12 bases lay in between. The CDR3 reads CASRTPGGYTF. As DNA, the CDR3 is TGTGCCAGCCGTACCCCGGGGGGCTACACCTTC.

The rearrangement uses TRBV19 and TRBJ1-1; tentatively, D is TRBD1 (6 bases). Germline values: CDR1 LNHDA, CDR2 SQIVND (reference sequence). The V gene lost 7 bases and the J gene lost 7 bases, with 19 bases spanning the gap. The CDR3 length is 14 residues. The CDR3 DNA reads as TGTGCCAGTACGCCAGGGGTGGAAGTTAGTGAAGCTTTCTTT. Its protein product is CASTPGVEVSEAFF.

The chain combines TRBV4-3 with TRBJ2-1; 11 bases are shared with TRBD2. CDR1 and CDR2 from the germline V gene are LGHNA and YSLEER. Trimming at V came to 5 bases and at J to 7 bases, leaving 10 bases not matched to a gene. The CDR3 has 16 residues. The CDR3 DNA reads TGCGCCAGCAGCAGAACTAGCGGGGGCCGGGGGAATGAGCAGTTCTTC. This codes for CASSRTSGGRGNEQFF.

The chain carries TRBV7-9 and TRBJ2-2, with 7 bases aligning to TRBD1. CDR3 size: 13 residues. V trimming: 9 bases; J trimming: 1 base; junction bases outside the gene matches: 2. Germline assignment: CDR1 SEHNR and CDR2 FQNEAQ (reference sequence). The CDR3 DNA sequence: TGTGCCAGTGACAGGGAGAACACCGGGGAGCTGTTTTTT. Translation gives CASDRENTGELFF.

This clone was counted between two and nine times. The rearrangement links TRBV28 to TRBJ1-1, with TRBD1 as a possible D gene (6 bases). Trimming took off 5 bases at V and 4 bases at J, with 11 bases between the two ends. This CDR3 is 13 amino acids long. Germline V gives CDR1 MDHEN, CDR2 SYDVKM. DNA of the CDR3: TGTGCCAGCAGTCGCATAGGGGGCACTGAAGCTTTCTTT. This encodes CASSRIGGTEAFF.